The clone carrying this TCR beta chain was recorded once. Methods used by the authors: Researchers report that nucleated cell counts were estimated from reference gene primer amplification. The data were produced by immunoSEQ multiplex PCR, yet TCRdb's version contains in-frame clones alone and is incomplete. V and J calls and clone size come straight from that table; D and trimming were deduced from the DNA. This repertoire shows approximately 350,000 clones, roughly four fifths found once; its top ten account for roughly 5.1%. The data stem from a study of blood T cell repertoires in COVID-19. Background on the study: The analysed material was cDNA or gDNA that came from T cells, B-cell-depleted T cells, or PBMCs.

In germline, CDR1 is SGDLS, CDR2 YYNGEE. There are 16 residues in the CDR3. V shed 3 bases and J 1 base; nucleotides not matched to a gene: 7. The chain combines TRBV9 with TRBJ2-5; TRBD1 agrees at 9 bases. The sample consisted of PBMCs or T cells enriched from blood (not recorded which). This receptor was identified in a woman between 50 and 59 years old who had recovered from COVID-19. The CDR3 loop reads CASSAPGQGIQETQYF. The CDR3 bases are TGTGCCAGCAGCGCGCCGGGACAGGGAATCCAAGAGACCCAGTACTTC.